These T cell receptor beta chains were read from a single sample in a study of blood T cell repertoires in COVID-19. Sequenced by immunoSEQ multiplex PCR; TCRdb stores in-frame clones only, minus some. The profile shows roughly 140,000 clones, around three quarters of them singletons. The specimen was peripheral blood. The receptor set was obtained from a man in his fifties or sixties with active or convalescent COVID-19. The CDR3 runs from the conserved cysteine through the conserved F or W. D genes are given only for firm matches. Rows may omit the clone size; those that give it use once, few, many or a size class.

cdr3_nt: TGTGCCAGCTCACCACCCTCTCGGCAGGGGAACACTGAAGCTTTCTTT; cdr3_aa: CASSPPSRQGNTEAFF; clone_size: .; v_call: TRBV18; d_call: .; j_call: TRBJ1-1
cdr3_nt: TGTGCCAGCAGCTTAGAGGGGGCGACTGGGGCCAACGTCCTGACTTTC; cdr3_aa: CASSLEGATGANVLTF; clone_size: once; v_call: TRBV7-3; d_call: TRBD1; j_call: TRBJ2-6
cdr3_nt: TGTGCCAGCAGTATACAGTACTTC; cdr3_aa: CASSIQYF; clone_size: .; v_call: TRBV6-4; d_call: .; j_call: TRBJ2-7
cdr3_nt: TGTGCCAGCAATCGTGGGGGAGGGAATAATGAAAAACTGTTTTTT; cdr3_aa: CASNRGGGNNEKLFF; clone_size: .; v_call: TRBV5-4; d_call: .; j_call: TRBJ1-4
cdr3_nt: TGTGCCAGCAGCCCCAGGGGGGTCGCTGGAAACACCATATATTTT; cdr3_aa: CASSPRGVAGNTIYF; clone_size: .; v_call: TRBV27; d_call: TRBD1; j_call: TRBJ1-3
cdr3_nt: TGTGCCAGCAGCCGCCCACTTTACAATGAGCAGTTCTTC; cdr3_aa: CASSRPLYNEQFF; clone_size: .; v_call: TRBV28; d_call: .; j_call: TRBJ2-1
cdr3_nt: TGCGCCAGCAGCTTGTTCGGGCTACCAGGGACAGATACGCAGTATTTT; cdr3_aa: CASSLFGLPGTDTQYF; clone_size: .; v_call: TRBV5-1; d_call: .; j_call: TRBJ2-3
cdr3_nt: TGTGCCAGCACTAATAGCGGGAGGGAGCAGTTCTTC; cdr3_aa: CASTNSGREQFF; clone_size: few; v_call: TRBV12-3/TRBV12-4; d_call: TRBD2; j_call: TRBJ2-1
cdr3_nt: TGTGCCAGCAGTTTACTAGCGCGAGGGGCCCAAGAGACCCAGTACTTC; cdr3_aa: CASSLLARGAQETQYF; clone_size: .; v_call: TRBV28; d_call: .; j_call: TRBJ2-5
cdr3_nt: TGTGCCAGTAGTATTGGACACGGCTACGAGCAGTACTTC; cdr3_aa: CASSIGHGYEQYF; clone_size: many; v_call: TRBV19; d_call: .; j_call: TRBJ2-7
cdr3_nt: TGTGCCAGCAGCACCGGGACTAGCGGAATGTACGAGCAGTACTTC; cdr3_aa: CASSTGTSGMYEQYF; clone_size: .; v_call: TRBV28; d_call: TRBD2; j_call: TRBJ2-7
cdr3_nt: TGTGCCAGCAGTCGCATCATGAGCTCTGGAAACACCATATATTTT; cdr3_aa: CASSRIMSSGNTIYF; clone_size: .; v_call: TRBV28; d_call: .; j_call: TRBJ1-3
cdr3_nt: TGTGCCAGCAGTTTCGGGGGGGGCCAGCCCCAGCATTTT; cdr3_aa: CASSFGGGQPQHF; clone_size: .; v_call: TRBV12-3/TRBV12-4; d_call: .; j_call: TRBJ1-5
cdr3_nt: TGTGCCAGCAGCCCCGGTCTTGGCAATCAGCCCCAGCATTTT; cdr3_aa: CASSPGLGNQPQHF; clone_size: .; v_call: TRBV28; d_call: .; j_call: TRBJ1-5
cdr3_nt: TGTGCCATCAGGGACAGGGGTAATGAAAAACTGTTTTTT; cdr3_aa: CAIRDRGNEKLFF; clone_size: once; v_call: TRBV10-3; d_call: TRBD1; j_call: TRBJ1-4